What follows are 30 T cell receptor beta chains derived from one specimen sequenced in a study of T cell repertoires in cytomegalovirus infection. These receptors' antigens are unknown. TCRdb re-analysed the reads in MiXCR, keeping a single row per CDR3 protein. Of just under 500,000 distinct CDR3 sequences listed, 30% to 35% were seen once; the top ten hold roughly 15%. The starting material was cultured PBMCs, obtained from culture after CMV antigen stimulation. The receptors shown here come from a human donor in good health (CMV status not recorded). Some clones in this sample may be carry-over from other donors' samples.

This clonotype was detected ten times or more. The CDR3 DNA sequence: TGCGCCAGCAGCCCCATAGCGGGAGCTCGGGAGACCCAGTACTTC. Translating it yields CASSPIAGARETQYF. The chain employs TRBV5-1 and TRBJ2-5; TRBD2 agrees at 9 bases. V trimming: 4 bases; J trimming: 5 bases; junction bases outside the gene matches: 9. The CDR3 consists of 15 residues. Germline V gene lookup returns CDR1 SGHRS and CDR2 YFSETQ.

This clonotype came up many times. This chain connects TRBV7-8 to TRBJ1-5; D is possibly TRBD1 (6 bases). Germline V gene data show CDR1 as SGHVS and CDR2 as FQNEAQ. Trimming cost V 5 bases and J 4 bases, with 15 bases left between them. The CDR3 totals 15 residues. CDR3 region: CASSLAGARNQPQHF. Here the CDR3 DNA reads TGTGCCAGCAGCCTCGCAGGGGCCCGGAATCAGCCCCAGCATTTT.

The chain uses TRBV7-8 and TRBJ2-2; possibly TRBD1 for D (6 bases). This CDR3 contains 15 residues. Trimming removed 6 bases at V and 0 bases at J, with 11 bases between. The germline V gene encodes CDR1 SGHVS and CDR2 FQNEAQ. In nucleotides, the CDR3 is TGTGCCAGCAGTCGACAGGAGACGAACACCGGGGAGCTGTTTTTT. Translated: CASSRQETNTGELFF.

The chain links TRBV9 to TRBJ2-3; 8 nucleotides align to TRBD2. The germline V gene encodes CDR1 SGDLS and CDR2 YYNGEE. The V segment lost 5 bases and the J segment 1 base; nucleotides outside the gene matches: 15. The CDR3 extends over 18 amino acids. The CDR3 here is CASSIVAGGPLGTDTQYF. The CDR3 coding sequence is TGTGCCAGCAGTATCGTTGCGGGAGGACCTCTCGGCACAGATACGCAGTATTTT.

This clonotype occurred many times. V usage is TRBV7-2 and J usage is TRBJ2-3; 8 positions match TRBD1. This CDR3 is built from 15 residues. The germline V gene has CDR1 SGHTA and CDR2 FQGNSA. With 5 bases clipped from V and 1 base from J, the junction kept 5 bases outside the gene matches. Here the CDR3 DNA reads TGTGCCAGCAGCCCGGACAGGGTTGGCACAGATACGCAGTATTTT. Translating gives CASSPDRVGTDTQYF.

The CDR3 bases are TGTGCCAGCAGCTTAGGGACTAGCGGGCCTCGGAGAGAGACCCAGTACTTC. This encodes CASSLGTSGPRRETQYF. The rearrangement joins TRBV7-8 to TRBJ2-5; 11 bases line up with TRBD2. V shed 1 base, J shed 4 bases, and the junction held 8 bases outside the gene matches. In germline, CDR1 is SGHVS, CDR2 FQNEAQ. The CDR3 spans 17 residues.

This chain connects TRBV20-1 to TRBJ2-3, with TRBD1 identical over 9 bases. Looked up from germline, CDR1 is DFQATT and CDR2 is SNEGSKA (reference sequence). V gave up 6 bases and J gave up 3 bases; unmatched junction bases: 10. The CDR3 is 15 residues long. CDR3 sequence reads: CSAEARDRETDTQYF. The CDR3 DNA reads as TGCAGTGCAGAGGCTCGGGACAGGGAGACAGATACGCAGTATTTT.

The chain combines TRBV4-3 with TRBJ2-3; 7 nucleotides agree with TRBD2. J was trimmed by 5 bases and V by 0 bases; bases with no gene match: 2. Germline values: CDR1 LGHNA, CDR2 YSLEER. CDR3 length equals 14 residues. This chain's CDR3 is CASSQELALDTQYF. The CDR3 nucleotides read TGCGCCAGCAGCCAAGAACTAGCGCTAGATACGCAGTATTTT.

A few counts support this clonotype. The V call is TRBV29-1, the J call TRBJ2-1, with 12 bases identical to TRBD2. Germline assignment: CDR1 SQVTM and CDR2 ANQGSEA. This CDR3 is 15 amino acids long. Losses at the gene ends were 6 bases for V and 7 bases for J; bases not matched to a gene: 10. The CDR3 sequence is CSVPRLAGAGNEQFF. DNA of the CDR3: TGCAGCGTCCCTAGACTAGCGGGAGCGGGAAATGAGCAGTTCTTC.

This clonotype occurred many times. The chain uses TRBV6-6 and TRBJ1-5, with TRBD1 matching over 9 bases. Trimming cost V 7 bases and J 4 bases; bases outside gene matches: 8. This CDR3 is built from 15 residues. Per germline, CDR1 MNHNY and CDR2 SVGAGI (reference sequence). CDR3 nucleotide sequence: TGTGCCAGCATCGACGCCGGGACAGGGAATCAGCCCCAGCATTTT. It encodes CASIDAGTGNQPQHF.

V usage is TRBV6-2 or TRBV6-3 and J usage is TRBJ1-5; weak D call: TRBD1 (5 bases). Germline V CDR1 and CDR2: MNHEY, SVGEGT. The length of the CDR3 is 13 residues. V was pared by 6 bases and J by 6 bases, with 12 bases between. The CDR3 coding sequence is TGTGCCAGCAGCAAGTCAGGGCCTCAGCCCCAGCATTTT. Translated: CASSKSGPQPQHF.

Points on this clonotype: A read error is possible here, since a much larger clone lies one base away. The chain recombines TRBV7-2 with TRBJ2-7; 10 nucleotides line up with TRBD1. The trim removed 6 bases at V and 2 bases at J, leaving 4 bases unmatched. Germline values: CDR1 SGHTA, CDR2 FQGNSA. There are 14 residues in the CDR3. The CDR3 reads CASRTGTGAYEQYF. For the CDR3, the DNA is TGTGCCAGCAGAACCGGGACAGGGGCCTACGAGCAGTACTTC.

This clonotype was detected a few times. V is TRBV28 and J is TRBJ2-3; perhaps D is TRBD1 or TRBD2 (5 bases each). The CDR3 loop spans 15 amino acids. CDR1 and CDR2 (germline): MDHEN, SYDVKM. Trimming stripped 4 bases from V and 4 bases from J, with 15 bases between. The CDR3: CASSSPGTGADTQYF. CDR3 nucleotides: TGTGCCAGCAGTTCACCCGGGACCGGCGCAGATACGCAGTATTTT.

The CDR3 region has the DNA TGTGCCAGCAGCTCGCTGGGCGGAGGCGGGAGGGCCTACGAGCAGTACTTC. Its protein product is CASSSLGGGGRAYEQYF. The chain employs TRBV7-2 and TRBJ2-7; 9 positions match TRBD2. Germline loops: CDR1 SGHTA, CDR2 FQGNSA. With 4 bases clipped from V and 2 bases from J, the junction kept 12 bases outside the gene matches. The CDR3 totals 17 residues.

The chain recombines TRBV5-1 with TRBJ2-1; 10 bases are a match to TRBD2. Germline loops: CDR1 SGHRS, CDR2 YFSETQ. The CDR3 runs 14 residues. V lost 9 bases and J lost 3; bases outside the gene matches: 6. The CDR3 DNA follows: TGCGCCACCCAAGTAGCGGGGGGCTACAATGAGCAGTTCTTC. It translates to CATQVAGGYNEQFF.

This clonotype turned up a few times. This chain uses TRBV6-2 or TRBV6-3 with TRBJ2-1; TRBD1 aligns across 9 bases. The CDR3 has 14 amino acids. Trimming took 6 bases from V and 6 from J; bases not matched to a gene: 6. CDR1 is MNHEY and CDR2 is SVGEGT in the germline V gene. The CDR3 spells CASSPGQGGNEQFF. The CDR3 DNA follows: TGTGCCAGCAGCCCGGGACAGGGAGGCAATGAGCAGTTCTTC.

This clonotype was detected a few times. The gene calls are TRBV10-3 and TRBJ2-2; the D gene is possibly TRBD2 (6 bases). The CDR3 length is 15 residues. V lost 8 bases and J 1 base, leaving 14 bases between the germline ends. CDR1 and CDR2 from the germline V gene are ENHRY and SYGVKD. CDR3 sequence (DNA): TGTGCCATCGCTATCCCGCGGGGGAACACCGGGGAGCTGTTTTTT. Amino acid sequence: CAIAIPRGNTGELFF.

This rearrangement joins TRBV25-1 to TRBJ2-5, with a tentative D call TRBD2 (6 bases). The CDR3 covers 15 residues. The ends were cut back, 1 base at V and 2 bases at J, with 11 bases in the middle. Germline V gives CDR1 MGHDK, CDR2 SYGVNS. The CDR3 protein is CASSEWRALQETQYF. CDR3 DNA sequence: TGTGCCAGCAGTGAATGGAGGGCCCTACAAGAGACCCAGTACTTC.

CDR3 in amino acids: CSGGSLGSSIGEQYF. The CDR3 bases are TGCAGCGGCGGGTCCCTAGGGTCTAGCATAGGCGAGCAGTACTTC. The chain has TRBV29-1 and TRBJ2-7; a possible D gene is TRBD2 (5 bases). V was pared by 7 bases and J by 6 bases, with 25 bases between. The germline gives CDR1 SQVTM, CDR2 ANQGSEA. The CDR3 consists of 15 residues.

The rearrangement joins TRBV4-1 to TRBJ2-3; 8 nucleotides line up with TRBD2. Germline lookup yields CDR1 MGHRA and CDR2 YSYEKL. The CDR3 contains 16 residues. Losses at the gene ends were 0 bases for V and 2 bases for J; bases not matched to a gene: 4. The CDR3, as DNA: TGCGCCAGCAGCCAAGAGCGACTAGCGATCACAGATACGCAGTATTTT. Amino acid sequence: CASSQERLAITDTQYF.

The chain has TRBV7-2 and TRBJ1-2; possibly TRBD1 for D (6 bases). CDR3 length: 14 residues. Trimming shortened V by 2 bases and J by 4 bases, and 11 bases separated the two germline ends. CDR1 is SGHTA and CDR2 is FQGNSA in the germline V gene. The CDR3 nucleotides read TGTGCCAGCAGCTTAATAGACAGGAGCTATGGCTACACCTTC. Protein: CASSLIDRSYGYTF.

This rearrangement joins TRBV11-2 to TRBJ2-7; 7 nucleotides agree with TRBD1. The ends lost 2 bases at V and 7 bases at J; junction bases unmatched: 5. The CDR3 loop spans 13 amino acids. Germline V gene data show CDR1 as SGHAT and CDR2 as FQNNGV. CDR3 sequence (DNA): TGTGCCAGCAGCTTAAAGGGGGCATGGGAGCAGTACGTC. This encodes CASSLKGAWEQYV.

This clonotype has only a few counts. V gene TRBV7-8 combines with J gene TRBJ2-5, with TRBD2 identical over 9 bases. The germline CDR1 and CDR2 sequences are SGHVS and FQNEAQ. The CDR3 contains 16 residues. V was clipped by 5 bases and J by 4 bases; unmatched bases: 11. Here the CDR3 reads CASSPIAGAGPETQYF. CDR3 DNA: TGTGCCAGCAGCCCTATAGCGGGAGCGGGTCCAGAGACCCAGTACTTC.

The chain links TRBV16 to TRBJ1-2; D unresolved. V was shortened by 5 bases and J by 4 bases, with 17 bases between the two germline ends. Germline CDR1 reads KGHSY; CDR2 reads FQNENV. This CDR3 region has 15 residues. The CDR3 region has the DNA TGTGCCAGCAGCACACAGCAGCTGGAACCCTATGGCTACACCTTC. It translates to CASSTQQLEPYGYTF.

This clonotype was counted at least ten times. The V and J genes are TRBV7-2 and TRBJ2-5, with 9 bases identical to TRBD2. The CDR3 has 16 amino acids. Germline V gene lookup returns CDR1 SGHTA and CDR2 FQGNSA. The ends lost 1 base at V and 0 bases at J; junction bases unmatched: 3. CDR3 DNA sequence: TGTGCCAGCAGCTTAGGTCTAGCGGGGCACCAAGAGACCCAGTACTTC. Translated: CASSLGLAGHQETQYF.

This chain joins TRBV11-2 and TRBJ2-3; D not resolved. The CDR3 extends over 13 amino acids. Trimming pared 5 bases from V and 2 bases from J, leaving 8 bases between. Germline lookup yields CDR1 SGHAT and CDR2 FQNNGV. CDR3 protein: CASSPVYTDTQYF. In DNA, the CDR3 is TGTGCCAGCAGCCCCGTATACACAGATACGCAGTATTTT.

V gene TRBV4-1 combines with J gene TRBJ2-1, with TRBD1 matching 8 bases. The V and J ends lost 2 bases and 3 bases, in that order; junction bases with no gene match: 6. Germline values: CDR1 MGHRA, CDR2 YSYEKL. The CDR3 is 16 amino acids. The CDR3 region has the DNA TGCGCCAGCAGCCAACCGGACAGGGCCCTCTACAATGAGCAGTTCTTC. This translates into CASSQPDRALYNEQFF.

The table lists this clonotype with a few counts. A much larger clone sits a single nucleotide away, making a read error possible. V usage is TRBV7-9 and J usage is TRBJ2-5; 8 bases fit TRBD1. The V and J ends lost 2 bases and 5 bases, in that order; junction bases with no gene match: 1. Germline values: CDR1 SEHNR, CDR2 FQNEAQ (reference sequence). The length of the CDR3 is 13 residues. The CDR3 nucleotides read TGTGCCAGCAGCTTAAGACAGGGGGAGACCCAGTACTTC. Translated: CASSLRQGETQYF.

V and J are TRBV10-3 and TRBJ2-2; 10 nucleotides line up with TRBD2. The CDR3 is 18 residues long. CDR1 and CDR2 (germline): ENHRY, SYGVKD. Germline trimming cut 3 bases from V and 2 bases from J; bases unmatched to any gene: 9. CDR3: CAISDGLAGAPNTGELFF. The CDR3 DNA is TGTGCCATCAGTGACGGGCTAGCGGGAGCCCCTAACACCGGGGAGCTGTTTTTT.

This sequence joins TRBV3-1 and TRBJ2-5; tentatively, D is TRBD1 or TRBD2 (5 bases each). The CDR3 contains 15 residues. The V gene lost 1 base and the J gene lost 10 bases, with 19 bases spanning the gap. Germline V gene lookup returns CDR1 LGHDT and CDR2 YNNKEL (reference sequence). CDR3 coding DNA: TGTGCCAGCAGCCAAGGAGAGGGGCCACAACGAAACCAGTACTTC. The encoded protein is CASSQGEGPQRNQYF.